The rows below give T cell receptor beta chains drawn from one sample of a study of memory CD4+ T cells and cytomegalovirus serostatus. TCRdb keeps only in-frame clones here, not all; method: immunoSEQ multiplex PCR. The repertoire holds about 75,000 clones, with roughly 78% as singletons. The sequencing input was memory CD4+ T cells from blood. Receptors were obtained from an adult in good health and CMV-seropositive. Both conserved end residues are part of each CDR3. The D gene is left open where the match is weak. The listing skips clone size in some rows; elsewhere it reads once, few, many or a size class.

clone_size	v_call	j_call	d_call	cdr3_aa	cdr3_nt
.	TRBV2	TRBJ1-4	TRBD1	CASRKGARDNEKLFF	TGTGCCAGCAGGAAGGGGGCCAGGGATAATGAAAAACTGTTTTTT
once	TRBV11-3	TRBJ2-1	TRBD2	CASSSRDYGNEQFF	TGTGCCAGCAGCTCCCGGGACTATGGCAATGAGCAGTTCTTC
.	TRBV14	TRBJ2-1	.	CASSRGGNPNNEQFF	TGTGCCAGCAGCCGAGGGGGGAACCCGAACAATGAGCAGTTCTTC
.	TRBV5-1	TRBJ1-6	.	CASSWAGEDSPLHF	TGCGCCAGCAGCTGGGCAGGGGAAGATTCACCCCTCCACTTT
.	TRBV11-3	TRBJ2-2	TRBD2	CASSRLAGTNTGELFF	TGTGCCAGCAGCCGCCTAGCGGGAACGAACACCGGGGAGCTGTTTTTT
.	TRBV7-9	TRBJ2-7	TRBD2	CASSPFYSGGPISSYEQYF	TGTGCCAGCAGCCCCTTCTATAGCGGGGGCCCTATCAGCTCCTACGAGCAGTACTTC
.	TRBV7-9	TRBJ1-1	.	CASGSKGGGTEAFF	TGTGCCAGCGGCTCCAAAGGTGGAGGCACTGAAGCTTTCTTT
.	TRBV7-7	TRBJ2-5	TRBD2	CASSGLAGGLDF	TGTGCCAGCAGCGGACTAGCGGGAGGCCTGGACTTC
.	TRBV5-6	TRBJ2-5	.	CASSFSETQYF	TGTGCCAGCAGCTTCAGTGAGACCCAGTACTTC
.	TRBV28	TRBJ1-5	.	CASRDRAYDNQPQHF	TGTGCCAGCAGGGACCGCGCCTACGACAATCAGCCCCAGCATTTT
once	TRBV11-3	TRBJ1-1	.	CASSNPRVAEAFF	TGTGCCAGCAGCAACCCCAGGGTCGCTGAAGCTTTCTTT
once	TRBV15	TRBJ1-1	.	CATSRDLGAAEAFF	TGTGCCACCAGCAGAGATCTGGGGGCGGCTGAAGCTTTCTTT
.	TRBV6-5	TRBJ1-1	.	CASSSFQGTEAFF	TGTGCCAGCAGTTCCTTCCAGGGCACTGAAGCTTTCTTT
.	TRBV10-1	TRBJ2-2	TRBD2	CASRSSGDTGELFF	TGCGCTAGCAGGTCTAGCGGGGACACCGGGGAGCTGTTTTTT
.	TRBV10-3	TRBJ2-4	.	CAISEGAENIQYF	TGTGCCATCAGTGAGGGCGCTGAAAACATTCAGTACTTC
.	TRBV28	TRBJ2-5	.	CASSGSSGDERTQYF	TGTGCCAGCAGTGGGAGTTCAGGGGATGAGCGGACCCAGTACTTC
once	TRBV5-4	TRBJ1-2	TRBD1	CASSFPLGTGDNYGYTF	TGTGCCAGCAGCTTTCCCTTAGGGACAGGGGACAACTATGGCTACACCTTC
.	TRBV5-1	TRBJ2-6	.	CASSLITSGANVLTF	TGCGCCAGCAGCTTGATTACTTCTGGGGCCAACGTCCTGACTTTC
.	TRBV7-2	TRBJ1-1	.	CASSLANGIGTEAFF	TGTGCCAGCAGCTTAGCTAACGGGATTGGAACTGAAGCTTTCTTT
once	TRBV7-6	TRBJ1-3	.	CASSSGDGNTIYF	TGTGCCAGCAGCTCAGGGGATGGAAACACCATATATTTT
.	TRBV18	TRBJ1-1	.	CASSSNRDTEAFF	TGTGCCAGCTCGTCCAACAGGGACACTGAAGCTTTCTTT
.	TRBV6-6	TRBJ1-2	.	CASSYSARGWGYTF	TGTGCCAGCAGTTACTCGGCCAGGGGATGGGGCTACACCTTC